The 16 T cell receptor beta chains presented below share a single source sample, sequenced in a study of blood T cell repertoires in COVID-19. Some clones are missing from TCRdb's copy, which holds only in-frame ones; the method was immunoSEQ multiplex PCR. The table includes over 100,000 clones, about three quarters detected once. The sequencing input was peripheral blood. These receptors all stem from a human donor in a cohort sampled during active or convalescent COVID-19.

This clone was counted once. The V call is TRBV9, the J call TRBJ2-2, with 9 bases aligning to TRBD1. This CDR3 is built from 15 residues. J was trimmed by 8 bases and V by 0 bases; bases with no gene match: 5. Germline V gene lookup returns CDR1 SGDLS and CDR2 YYNGEE. CDR3 residues: CASSVGGQGSGELFF. The DNA of the CDR3 is TGTGCCAGCAGCGTAGGGGGACAGGGATCAGGGGAGCTGTTTTTT.

This chain uses TRBV4-2 with TRBJ2-1, with D possibly TRBD2 on 6 matching bases. This CDR3 comprises 17 residues. The germline CDR1 and CDR2 sequences are LGHNA and YNFKEQ. The V gene lost 4 bases and the J gene lost 7 bases, with 23 bases spanning the gap. CDR3 protein: CASSLSPLAGPQNEQFF. The CDR3 nucleotides are TGTGCCAGCAGCCTGTCACCTTTGGCGGGACCTCAAAATGAGCAGTTCTTC.

This CDR3 is CASSPGTGNYEQYF. The DNA of the CDR3 is TGTGCCAGCAGCCCCGGGACAGGGAACTACGAGCAGTACTTC. V gene TRBV7-9 combines with J gene TRBJ2-7; TRBD1 agrees at 9 bases. Germline V gene data show CDR1 as SEHNR and CDR2 as FQNEAQ (reference sequence). The V segment lost 5 bases and the J segment 3 bases; nucleotides outside the gene matches: 5. The CDR3 extends over 14 amino acids.

The genes are TRBV30 and TRBJ2-1; 10 bases match TRBD2. Germline V gene data show CDR1 as GTSNPN and CDR2 as SVGIG (reference sequence). The CDR3 covers 15 residues. V shed 3 bases and J 5 bases; nucleotides not matched to a gene: 7. CDR3 DNA: TGTGCCTGGAGCCTTGGGACTAGCGCCAACAATGAGCAGTTCTTC. Translated: CAWSLGTSANNEQFF.

This clone was observed a few times. The DNA of the CDR3 is TGTGCCAGCAGCCAATCTCACCGGACAGGGGCGCCTAGCTCTGGAAACACCATATATTTT. It is translated as CASSQSHRTGAPSSGNTIYF. This chain connects TRBV16 to TRBJ1-3, with 9 nucleotides matching TRBD1. CDR1 and CDR2 (germline): KGHSY, FQNENV. This CDR3 is built from 20 residues. J gave up 0 bases and V 0 bases, and 12 bases lay outside the gene matches.

The rearrangement links TRBV7-3 to TRBJ1-2; D possibly corresponds to TRBD1 (6 bases). V lost 1 base, J lost 7 bases, and 10 bases lay in between. The CDR3 is made up of 13 amino acids. Germline values: CDR1 SGHTA, CDR2 FQGTGA. The DNA for the CDR3 is TGTGCCAGCAGCTTAAGCCAGGGGATTGGCTACACCTTC. Translation: CASSLSQGIGYTF. Looking up the rest from reference TRBV7-3 and TRBJ1-2 gives the full variable domain: GAGVSQTPSNKVTEKGKYVELRCDPISGHTALYWYRQSLGQGPEFLIYFQGTGAADDSGLPNDRFFAVRPEGSVSTLKIQRTERGDSAVYLCASSLSQGIGYTFGSGTRLTVV.

The chain uses TRBV5-6 and TRBJ2-1; 8 positions agree with TRBD2. Germline V gene sequence: CDR1 SGHDT, CDR2 YYEEEE. The CDR3 length is 14 residues. The junction had 9 bases not matched to a gene; V was cut back by 4 bases and J by 9 bases. The CDR3 sequence: CASSGRVLAAEQFF. As DNA, the CDR3 is TGTGCCAGCAGCGGGCGCGTACTAGCGGCTGAGCAGTTCTTC.

This chain uses TRBV9 with TRBJ2-7; D uncertain. Between the trimmed V and J ends, which lost 0 bases and 2 bases, there was a span of 12 bases. Germline CDR1 is SGDLS and CDR2 is YYNGEE. CDR3 length: 15 amino acids. Written as DNA, the CDR3 is TGTGCCAGCAGCGTAGGTAGCCGAACACCCTACGAGCAGTACTTC. Protein product: CASSVGSRTPYEQYF.

The sample holds a few counts of this clone. The chain links TRBV6-5 to TRBJ2-7, with TRBD2 matching over 10 bases. Looked up from germline, CDR1 is MNHEY and CDR2 is SVGAGI. CDR3 length equals 15 residues. V was pared by 3 bases and J by 3 bases, with 5 bases of the junction left unmatched. CDR3 region: CASSYGASGSYEQYF. CDR3 nucleotide sequence: TGTGCCAGCAGTTATGGGGCTAGCGGGAGCTACGAGCAGTACTTC.

The chain uses TRBV4-1 and TRBJ1-6; 7 bases are shared with TRBD1. Unmatched junction bases numbered 3, after V lost 1 base and J lost 6 bases. The CDR3 length is 15 residues. CDR1 and CDR2 from the germline V gene are MGHRA and YSYEKL. The CDR3 sequence: CASSQGDSLNSPLHF. The DNA for the CDR3 is TGCGCCAGCAGCCAAGGGGACAGCCTTAATTCACCCCTCCACTTT.

For the CDR3, the DNA is TGTGCCAGCAGCTTAGGGACAGGTCACACCGGGGAGCTGTTTTTT. Translation: CASSLGTGHTGELFF. The rearrangement links TRBV7-2 to TRBJ2-2; 7 nucleotides agree with TRBD1. Germline V gives CDR1 SGHTA, CDR2 FQGNSA. V was pared by 1 base and J by 3 bases, with 2 bases of the junction left unmatched. The CDR3 has 15 residues.

The J gene is TRBJ2-2, the V gene TRBV11-2; the D gene is possibly TRBD1 (5 bases). V was trimmed by 5 bases and J by 8 bases, leaving 9 bases between them. CDR3 length: 12 amino acids. CDR1 is SGHAT and CDR2 is FQNNGV in the germline V gene. Here the CDR3 DNA reads TGTGCCAGCAGCCAGGGTTCTGGGGAGCTGTTTTTT. It specifies CASSQGSGELFF.

This chain uses TRBV18 with TRBJ1-4; D is possibly TRBD1 (6 bases). CDR3 length: 14 residues. CDR1 KGHSH and CDR2 LQKENI come from the germline V gene. The germline V and J ends were trimmed by 3 bases and 5 bases, with 10 bases remaining between them. DNA for the CDR3: TGTGCCAGCTCACCGGGACACCTAAATGAAAAACTGTTTTTT. Translated: CASSPGHLNEKLFF.

The chain recombines TRBV11-2 with TRBJ1-1; D possibly corresponds to TRBD1 (6 bases). Germline assignment: CDR1 SGHAT and CDR2 FQNNGV. The CDR3 covers 15 residues. V lost 5 bases and J 4 bases, leaving 17 bases between the germline ends. The CDR3 spells CASSLSGGAVTEAFF. The CDR3 DNA reads as TGTGCCAGCAGCCTGTCGGGGGGGGCCGTCACTGAAGCTTTCTTT.

V and J are TRBV4-3 and TRBJ2-1; D is perhaps TRBD2 (6 bases). The germline V gene has CDR1 LGHNA and CDR2 YSLEER. The V end lost 0 bases, the J end lost 4 bases, and 16 bases lay between the germline ends. CDR3 length: 17 residues. The CDR3 nucleotides are TGCGCCAGCAGCCAAGAATCGTCTATGGGAGGATACAATGAGCAGTTCTTC. Amino acids: CASSQESSMGGYNEQFF.

This clone was counted between two and nine times. DNA for the CDR3: TGTGCCAGCAGCTACACTAGCGGGGGACGGGGTGAGCAGTTCTTC. Translation gives CASSYTSGGRGEQFF. The gene calls are TRBV7-6 and TRBJ2-1, with TRBD2 identical over 11 bases. The junction had 8 bases not matched to a gene; V was cut back by 4 bases and J by 9 bases. Germline V gives CDR1 SGHVS, CDR2 FNYEAQ. CDR3 length: 15 residues.